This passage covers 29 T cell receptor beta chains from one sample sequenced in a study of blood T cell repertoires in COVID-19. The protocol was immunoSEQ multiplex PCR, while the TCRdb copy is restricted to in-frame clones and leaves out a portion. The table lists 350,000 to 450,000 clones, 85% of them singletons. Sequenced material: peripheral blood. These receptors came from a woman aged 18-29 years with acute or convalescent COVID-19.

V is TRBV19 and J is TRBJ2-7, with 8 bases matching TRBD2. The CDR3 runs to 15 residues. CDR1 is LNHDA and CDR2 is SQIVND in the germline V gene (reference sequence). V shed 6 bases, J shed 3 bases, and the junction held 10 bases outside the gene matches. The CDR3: CASSRALTSGYEQYF. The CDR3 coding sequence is TGTGCCAGTAGCCGAGCCCTAACTAGCGGCTACGAGCAGTACTTC.

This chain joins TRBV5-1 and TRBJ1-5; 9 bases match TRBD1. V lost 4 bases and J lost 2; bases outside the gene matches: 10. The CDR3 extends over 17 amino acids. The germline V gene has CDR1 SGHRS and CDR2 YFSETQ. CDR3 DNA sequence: TGCGCCAGCAGCCTGGGGACAGGGAAGTCCGGCAATCAGCCCCAGCATTTT. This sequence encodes CASSLGTGKSGNQPQHF.

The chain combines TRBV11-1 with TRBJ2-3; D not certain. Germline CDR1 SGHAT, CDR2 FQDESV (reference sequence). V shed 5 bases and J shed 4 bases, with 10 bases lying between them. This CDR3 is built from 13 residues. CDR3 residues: CASSRVPADTQYF. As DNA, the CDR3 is TGTGCCAGCAGCCGCGTCCCTGCAGATACGCAGTATTTT. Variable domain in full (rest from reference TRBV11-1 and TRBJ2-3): EAEVAQSPRYKITEKSQAVAFWCDPISGHATLYWYRQILGQGPELLVQFQDESVVDDSQLPKDRFSAERLKGVDSTLKIQPAELGDSAMYLCASSRVPADTQYFGPGTRLTVL.

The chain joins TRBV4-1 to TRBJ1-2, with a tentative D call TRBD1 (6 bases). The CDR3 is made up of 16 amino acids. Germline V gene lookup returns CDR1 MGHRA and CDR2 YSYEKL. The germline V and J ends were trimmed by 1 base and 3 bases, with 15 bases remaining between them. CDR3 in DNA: TGCGCCAGCAGCCAAGTCCCTTCGACAGGACACTATGGCTACACCTTC. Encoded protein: CASSQVPSTGHYGYTF.

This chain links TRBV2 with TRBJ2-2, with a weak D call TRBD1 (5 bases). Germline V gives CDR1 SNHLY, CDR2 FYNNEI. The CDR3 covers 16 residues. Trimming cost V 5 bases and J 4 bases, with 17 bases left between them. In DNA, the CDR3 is TGTGCCAGCAGTAAATTGGCAGGGATAGGCACCGGGGAGCTGTTTTTT. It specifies CASSKLAGIGTGELFF. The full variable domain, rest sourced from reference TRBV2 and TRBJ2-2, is EPEVTQTPSHQVTQMGQEVILRCVPISNHLYFYWYRQILGQKVEFLVSFYNNEISEKSEIFDDQFSVERPDGSNFTLKIRSTKLEDSAMYFCASSKLAGIGTGELFFGEGSRLTVL.

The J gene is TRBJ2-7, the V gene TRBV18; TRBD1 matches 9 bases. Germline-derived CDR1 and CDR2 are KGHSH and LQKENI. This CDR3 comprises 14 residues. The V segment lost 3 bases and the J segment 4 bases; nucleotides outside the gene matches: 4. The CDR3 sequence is CASSPGTGRYEQYF. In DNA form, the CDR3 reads TGTGCCAGCTCACCCGGGACAGGGAGGTACGAGCAGTACTTC.

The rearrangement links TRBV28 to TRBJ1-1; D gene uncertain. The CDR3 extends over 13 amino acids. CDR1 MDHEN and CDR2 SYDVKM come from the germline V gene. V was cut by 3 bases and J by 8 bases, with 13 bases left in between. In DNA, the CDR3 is TGTGCCAGCAGTTTCTTTCGGGGAGGGGAAGCTTTCTTT. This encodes CASSFFRGGEAFF.

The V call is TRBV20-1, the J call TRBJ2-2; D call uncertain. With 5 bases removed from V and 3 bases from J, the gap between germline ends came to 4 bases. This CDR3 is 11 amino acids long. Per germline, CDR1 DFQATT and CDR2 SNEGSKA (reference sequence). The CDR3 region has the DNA TGCAGTGCTGAGGACACCGGGGAGCTGTTTTTT. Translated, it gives CSAEDTGELFF.

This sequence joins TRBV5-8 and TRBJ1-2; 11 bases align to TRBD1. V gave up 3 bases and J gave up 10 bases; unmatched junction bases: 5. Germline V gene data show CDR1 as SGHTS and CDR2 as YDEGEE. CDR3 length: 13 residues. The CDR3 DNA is TGTGCCAGCAGCTATACGGGACAGGGGGTCTACACCTTC. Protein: CASSYTGQGVYTF.

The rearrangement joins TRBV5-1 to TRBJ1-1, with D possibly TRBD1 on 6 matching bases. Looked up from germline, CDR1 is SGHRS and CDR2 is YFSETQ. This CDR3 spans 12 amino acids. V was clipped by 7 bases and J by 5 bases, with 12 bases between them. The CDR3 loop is CASGTGRTEAFF. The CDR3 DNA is TGCGCCAGCGGCACAGGGAGAACTGAAGCTTTCTTT. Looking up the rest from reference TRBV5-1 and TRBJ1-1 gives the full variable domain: KAGVTQTPRYLIKTRGQQVTLSCSPISGHRSVSWYQQTPGQGLQFLFEYFSETQRNKGNFPGRFSGRQFSNSRSEMNVSTLELGDSALYLCASGTGRTEAFFGQGTRLTVV.

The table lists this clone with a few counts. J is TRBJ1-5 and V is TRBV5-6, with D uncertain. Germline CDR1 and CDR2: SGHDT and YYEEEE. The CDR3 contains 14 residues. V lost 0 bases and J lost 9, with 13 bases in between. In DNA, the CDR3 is TGTGCCAGCAGCTTGGGCGGGCCGTTAGGGCCCCAGCATTTT. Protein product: CASSLGGPLGPQHF.

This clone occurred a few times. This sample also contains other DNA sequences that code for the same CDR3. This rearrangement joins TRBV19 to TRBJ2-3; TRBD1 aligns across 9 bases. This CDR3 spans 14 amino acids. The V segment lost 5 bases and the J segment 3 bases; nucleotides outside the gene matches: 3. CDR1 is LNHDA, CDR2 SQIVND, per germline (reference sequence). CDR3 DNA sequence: TGTGCCAGTAGTCGGGGACAGGGAACAGATACGCAGTATTTT. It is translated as CASSRGQGTDTQYF.

CDR3 sequence reads: CASSEYGAGGSEKLFF. In DNA form, the CDR3 reads TGTGCCAGCAGTGAATATGGAGCAGGGGGCAGTGAAAAACTGTTTTTT. The chain links TRBV25-1 to TRBJ1-4, with 8 bases that match TRBD1. The germline gives CDR1 MGHDK, CDR2 SYGVNS. The CDR3 runs 16 residues. Germline trimming cut 0 bases from V and 7 bases from J; bases unmatched to any gene: 7.

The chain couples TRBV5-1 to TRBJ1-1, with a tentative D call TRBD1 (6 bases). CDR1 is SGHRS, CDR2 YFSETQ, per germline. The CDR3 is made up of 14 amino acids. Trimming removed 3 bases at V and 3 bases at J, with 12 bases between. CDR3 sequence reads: CASSSQGLDTEAFF. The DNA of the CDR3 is TGCGCCAGCAGCTCACAGGGATTGGACACTGAAGCTTTCTTT.

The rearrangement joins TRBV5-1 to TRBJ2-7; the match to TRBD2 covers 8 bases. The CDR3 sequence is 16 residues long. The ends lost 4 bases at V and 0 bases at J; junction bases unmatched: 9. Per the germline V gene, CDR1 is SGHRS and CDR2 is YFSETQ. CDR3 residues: CASSLRLASSSYEQYF. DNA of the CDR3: TGCGCCAGCAGCCTTAGACTAGCGTCGAGCTCCTACGAGCAGTACTTC.

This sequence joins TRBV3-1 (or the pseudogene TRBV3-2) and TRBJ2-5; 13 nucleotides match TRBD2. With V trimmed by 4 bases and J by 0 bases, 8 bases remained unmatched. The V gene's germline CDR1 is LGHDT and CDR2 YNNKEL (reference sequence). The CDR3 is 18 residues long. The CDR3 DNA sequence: TGTGCCAGCAGCCCCCGGACTAGCGGGAGTTCCAACCAAGAGACCCAGTACTTC. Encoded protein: CASSPRTSGSSNQETQYF.

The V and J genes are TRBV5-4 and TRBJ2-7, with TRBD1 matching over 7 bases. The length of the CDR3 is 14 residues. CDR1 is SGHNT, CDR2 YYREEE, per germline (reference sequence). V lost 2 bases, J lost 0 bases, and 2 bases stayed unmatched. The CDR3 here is CASSLGTDSYEQYF. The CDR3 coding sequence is TGTGCCAGCAGCTTAGGGACAGACTCCTACGAGCAGTACTTC. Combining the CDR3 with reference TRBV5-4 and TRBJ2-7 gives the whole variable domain ETGVTQSPTHLIKTRGQQVTLRCSSQSGHNTVSWYQQALGQGPQFIFQYYREEENGRGNFPPRFSGLQFPNYSSELNVNALELDDSALYLCASSLGTDSYEQYFGPGTRLTVT.

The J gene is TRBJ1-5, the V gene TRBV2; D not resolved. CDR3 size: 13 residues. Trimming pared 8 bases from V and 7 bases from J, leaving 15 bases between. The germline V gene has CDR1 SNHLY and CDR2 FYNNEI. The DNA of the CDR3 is TGTGCCAGCGGCTCCCGGGGAGGGCAGCCCCAGCATTTT. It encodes CASGSRGGQPQHF. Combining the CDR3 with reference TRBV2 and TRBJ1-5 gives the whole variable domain EPEVTQTPSHQVTQMGQEVILRCVPISNHLYFYWYRQILGQKVEFLVSFYNNEISEKSEIFDDQFSVERPDGSNFTLKIRSTKLEDSAMYFCASGSRGGQPQHFGDGTRLSIL.

As DNA, the CDR3 is TGTGCCAGCAGTTACAGGGGCCAATCACCCCTCCACTTT. This translates into CASSYRGQSPLHF. The rearrangement links TRBV6-5 to TRBJ1-6; weak D call: TRBD1 (5 bases). Per germline, CDR1 MNHEY and CDR2 SVGAGI. This CDR3 has 13 residues. V lost 2 bases and J 10 bases, leaving 9 bases between the germline ends.

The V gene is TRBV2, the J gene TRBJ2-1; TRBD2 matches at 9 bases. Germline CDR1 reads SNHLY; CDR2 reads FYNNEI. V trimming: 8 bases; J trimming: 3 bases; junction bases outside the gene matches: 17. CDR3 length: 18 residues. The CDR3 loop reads CASRPGLAGVILYNEQFF. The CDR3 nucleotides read TGTGCCAGCCGCCCGGGACTAGCCGGGGTTATTCTCTACAATGAGCAGTTCTTC.

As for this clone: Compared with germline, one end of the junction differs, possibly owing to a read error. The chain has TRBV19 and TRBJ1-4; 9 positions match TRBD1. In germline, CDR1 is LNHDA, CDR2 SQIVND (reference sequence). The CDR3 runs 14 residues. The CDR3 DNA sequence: TGTGCTAGTAGATTGGGGACAGGGCAGGAAAAACTGTTTTTT. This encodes CASRLGTGQEKLFF.

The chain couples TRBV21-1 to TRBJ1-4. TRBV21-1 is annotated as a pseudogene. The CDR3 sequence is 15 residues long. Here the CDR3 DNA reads TGTGCCAGCAGCGCCTCTTCCCGGTTCGGGGAAAAACTGTTTTTT. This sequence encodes CASSASSRFGEKLFF.

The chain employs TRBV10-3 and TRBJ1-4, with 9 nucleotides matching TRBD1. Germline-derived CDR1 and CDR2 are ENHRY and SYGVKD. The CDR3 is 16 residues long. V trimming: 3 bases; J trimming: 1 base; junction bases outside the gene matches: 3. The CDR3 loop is CAISDDRGGTNEKLFF. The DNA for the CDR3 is TGTGCCATCAGTGACGACAGGGGGGGAACTAATGAAAAACTGTTTTTT.

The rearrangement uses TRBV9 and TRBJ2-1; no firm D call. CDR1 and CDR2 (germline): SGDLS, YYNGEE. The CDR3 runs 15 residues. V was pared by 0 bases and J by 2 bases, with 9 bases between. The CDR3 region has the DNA TGTGCCAGCAGCGTAGGAGTAACCACCTACAATGAGCAGTTCTTC. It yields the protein CASSVGVTTYNEQFF. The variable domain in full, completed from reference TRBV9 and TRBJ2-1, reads DSGVTQTPKHLITATGQRVTLRCSPRSGDLSVYWYQQSLDQGLQFLIQYYNGEERAKGNILERFSAQQFPDLHSELNLSSLELGDSALYFCASSVGVTTYNEQFFGPGTRLTVL.

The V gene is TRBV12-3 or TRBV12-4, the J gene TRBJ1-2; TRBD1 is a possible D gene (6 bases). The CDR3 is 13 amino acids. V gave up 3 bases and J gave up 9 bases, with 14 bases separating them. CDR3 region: CASSLRQGLSYTF. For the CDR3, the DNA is TGTGCCAGCAGTTTGAGGCAGGGGTTGAGCTACACCTTC.

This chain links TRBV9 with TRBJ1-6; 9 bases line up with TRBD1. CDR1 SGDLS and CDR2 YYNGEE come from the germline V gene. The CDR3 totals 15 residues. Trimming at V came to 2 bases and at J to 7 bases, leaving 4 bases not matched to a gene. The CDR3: CASSVGTGSNSPLHF. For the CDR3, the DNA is TGTGCCAGCAGCGTCGGGACAGGGTCGAATTCACCCCTCCACTTT.

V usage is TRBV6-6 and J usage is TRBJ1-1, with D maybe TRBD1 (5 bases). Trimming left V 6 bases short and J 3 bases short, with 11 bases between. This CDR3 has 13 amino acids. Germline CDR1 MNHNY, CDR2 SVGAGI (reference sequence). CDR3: CASRPGGYTEAFF. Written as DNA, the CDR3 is TGTGCCAGCAGGCCCGGGGGTTACACTGAAGCTTTCTTT.

The CDR3, as DNA: TGTGCCAGCTCACCCGCGAGGGTGGGCTACGAGCAGTACTTC. It translates to CASSPARVGYEQYF. This chain links TRBV18 with TRBJ2-7; a weak D match, TRBD2 (5 bases). Germline assignment: CDR1 KGHSH and CDR2 LQKENI. Trimming took off 3 bases at V and 3 bases at J, with 12 bases between the two ends. This CDR3 region has 14 residues.

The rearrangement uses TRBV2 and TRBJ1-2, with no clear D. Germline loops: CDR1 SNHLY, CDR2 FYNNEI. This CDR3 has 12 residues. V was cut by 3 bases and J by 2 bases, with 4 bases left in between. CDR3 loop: CASSEGNYGYTF. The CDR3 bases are TGTGCCAGCAGTGAGGGCAACTATGGCTACACCTTC.